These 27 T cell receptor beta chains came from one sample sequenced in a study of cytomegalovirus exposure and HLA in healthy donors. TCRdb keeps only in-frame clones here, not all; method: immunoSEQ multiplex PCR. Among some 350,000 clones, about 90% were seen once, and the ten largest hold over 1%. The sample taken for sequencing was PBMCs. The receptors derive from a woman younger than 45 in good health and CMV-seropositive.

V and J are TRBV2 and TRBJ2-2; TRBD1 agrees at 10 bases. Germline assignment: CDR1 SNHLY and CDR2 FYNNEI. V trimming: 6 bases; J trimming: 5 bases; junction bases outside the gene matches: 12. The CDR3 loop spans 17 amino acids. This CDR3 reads CASRVIPGQGKTGELFF. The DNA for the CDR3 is TGTGCCAGCAGGGTCATCCCGGGACAGGGGAAAACCGGGGAGCTGTTTTTT.

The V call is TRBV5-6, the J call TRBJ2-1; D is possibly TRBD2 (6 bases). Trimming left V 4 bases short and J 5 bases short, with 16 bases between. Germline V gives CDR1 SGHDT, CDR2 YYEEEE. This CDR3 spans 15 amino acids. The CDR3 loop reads CASSPGGWPHNEQFF. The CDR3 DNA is TGTGCCAGCAGCCCTGGGGGGTGGCCCCACAATGAGCAGTTCTTC.

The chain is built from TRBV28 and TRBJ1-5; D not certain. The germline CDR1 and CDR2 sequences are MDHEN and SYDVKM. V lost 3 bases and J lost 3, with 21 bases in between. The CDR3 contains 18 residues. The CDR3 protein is CASSLGHTWSGINQPQHF. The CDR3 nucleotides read TGTGCCAGCAGTTTGGGTCACACTTGGTCGGGGATCAATCAGCCCCAGCATTTT.

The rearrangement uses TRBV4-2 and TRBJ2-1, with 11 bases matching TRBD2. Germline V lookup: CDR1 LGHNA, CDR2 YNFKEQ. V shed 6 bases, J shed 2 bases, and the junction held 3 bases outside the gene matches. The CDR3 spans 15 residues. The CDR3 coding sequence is TGTGCCAGCAGTCCGACTAGCGGGACCTACAATGAGCAGTTCTTC. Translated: CASSPTSGTYNEQFF.

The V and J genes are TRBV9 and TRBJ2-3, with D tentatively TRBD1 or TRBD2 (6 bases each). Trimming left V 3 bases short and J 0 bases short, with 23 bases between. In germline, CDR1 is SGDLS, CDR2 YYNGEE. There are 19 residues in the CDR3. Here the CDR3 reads CASSETRHGGSGSTDTQYF. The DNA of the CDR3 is TGTGCCAGCAGCGAGACCCGTCACGGGGGCTCGGGTAGCACAGATACGCAGTATTTT. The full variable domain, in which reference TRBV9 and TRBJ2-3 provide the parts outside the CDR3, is DSGVTQTPKHLITATGQRVTLRCSPRSGDLSVYWYQQSLDQGLQFLIQYYNGEERAKGNILERFSAQQFPDLHSELNLSSLELGDSALYFCASSETRHGGSGSTDTQYFGPGTRLTVL.

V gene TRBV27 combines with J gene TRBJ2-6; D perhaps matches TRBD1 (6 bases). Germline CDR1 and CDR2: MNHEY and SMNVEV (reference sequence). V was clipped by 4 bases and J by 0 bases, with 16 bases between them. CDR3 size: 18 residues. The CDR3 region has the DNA TGTGCCAGCAGTTCCCGGACAGAGATACTCTCTGGGGCCAACGTCCTGACTTTC. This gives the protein CASSSRTEILSGANVLTF. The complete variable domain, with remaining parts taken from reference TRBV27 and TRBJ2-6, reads EAQVTQNPRYLITVTGKKLTVTCSQNMNHEYMSWYRQDPGLGLRQIYYSMNVEVTDKGDVPEGYKVSRKEKRNFPLILESPSPNQTSLYFCASSSRTEILSGANVLTFGAGSRLTVL.

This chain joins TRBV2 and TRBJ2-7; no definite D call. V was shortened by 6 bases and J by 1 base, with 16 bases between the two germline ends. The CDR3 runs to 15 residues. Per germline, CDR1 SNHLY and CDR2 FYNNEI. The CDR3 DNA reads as TGTGCCAGCAGCCCGGGCGGATCCCCATCCTACGAGCAGTACTTC. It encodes CASSPGGSPSYEQYF.

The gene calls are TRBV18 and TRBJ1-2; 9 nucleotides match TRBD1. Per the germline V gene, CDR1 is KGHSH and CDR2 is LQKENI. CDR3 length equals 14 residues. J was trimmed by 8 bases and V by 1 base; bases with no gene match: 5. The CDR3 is CASSPRTGARGYTF. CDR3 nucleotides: TGTGCCAGCTCACCACGGACAGGGGCAAGGGGCTACACCTTC.

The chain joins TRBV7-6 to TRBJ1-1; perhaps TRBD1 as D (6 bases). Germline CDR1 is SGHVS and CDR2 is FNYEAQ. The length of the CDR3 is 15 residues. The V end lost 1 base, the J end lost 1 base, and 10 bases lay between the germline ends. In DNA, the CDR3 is TGTGCCAGCAGCTTAGGGGGGCTGGGGAACACTGAAGCTTTCTTT. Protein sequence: CASSLGGLGNTEAFF.

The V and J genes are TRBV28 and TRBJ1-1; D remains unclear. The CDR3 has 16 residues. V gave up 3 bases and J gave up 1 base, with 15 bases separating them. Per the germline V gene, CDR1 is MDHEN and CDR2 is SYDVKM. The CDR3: CASSLRPVMTNTEAFF. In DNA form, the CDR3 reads TGTGCCAGCAGTTTGAGGCCAGTTATGACGAACACTGAAGCTTTCTTT. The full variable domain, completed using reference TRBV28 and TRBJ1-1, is DVKVTQSSRYLVKRTGEKVFLECVQDMDHENMFWYRQDPGLGLRLIYFSYDVKMKEKGDIPEGYSVSREKKERFSLILESASTNQTSMYLCASSLRPVMTNTEAFFGQGTRLTVV.

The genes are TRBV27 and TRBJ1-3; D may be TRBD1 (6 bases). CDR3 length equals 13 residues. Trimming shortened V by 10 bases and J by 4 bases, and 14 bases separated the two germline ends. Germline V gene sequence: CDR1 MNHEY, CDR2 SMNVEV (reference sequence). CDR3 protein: CATRPGAGNTIYF. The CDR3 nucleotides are TGTGCCACCCGGCCAGGGGCAGGAAACACCATATATTTT.

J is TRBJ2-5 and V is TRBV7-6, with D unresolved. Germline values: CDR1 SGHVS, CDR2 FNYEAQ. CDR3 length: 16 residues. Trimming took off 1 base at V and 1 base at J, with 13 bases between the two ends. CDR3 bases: TGTGCCAGCAGCTTAGAGTCGATCGCCAGCCAAGAGACCCAGTACTTC. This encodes CASSLESIASQETQYF.

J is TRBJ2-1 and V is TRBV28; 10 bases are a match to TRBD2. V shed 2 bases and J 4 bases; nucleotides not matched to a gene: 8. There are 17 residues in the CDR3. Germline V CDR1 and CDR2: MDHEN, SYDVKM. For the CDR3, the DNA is TGTGCCAGCAGTTTACTAGCGGGAGAGGTCGATTACAATGAGCAGTTCTTC. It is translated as CASSLLAGEVDYNEQFF.

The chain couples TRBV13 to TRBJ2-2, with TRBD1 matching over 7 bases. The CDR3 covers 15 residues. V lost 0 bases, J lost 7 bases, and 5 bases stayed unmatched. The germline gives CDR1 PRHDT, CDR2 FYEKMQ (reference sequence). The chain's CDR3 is CASSLGTGILGELFF. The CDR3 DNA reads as TGTGCCAGCAGCTTAGGGACAGGGATCCTCGGGGAGCTGTTTTTT.

CDR3 nucleotide sequence: TGTGCCAGCAGCTTGTATCAGAACAATCAGCCCCAGCATTTT. Its translation: CASSLYQNNQPQHF. The V gene is TRBV5-6, the J gene TRBJ1-5; D gene unclear. Trimming took 1 base from V and 3 from J, leaving 8 bases between them. This CDR3 has 14 amino acids. The germline CDR1 and CDR2 sequences are SGHDT and YYEEEE.

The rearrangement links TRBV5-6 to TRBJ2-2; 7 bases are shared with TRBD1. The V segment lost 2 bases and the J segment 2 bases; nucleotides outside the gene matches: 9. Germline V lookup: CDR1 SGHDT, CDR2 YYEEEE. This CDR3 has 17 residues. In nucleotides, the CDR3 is TGTGCCAGCAGCTTTTATGGGGGACAGAGAAACACCGGGGAGCTGTTTTTT. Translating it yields CASSFYGGQRNTGELFF.

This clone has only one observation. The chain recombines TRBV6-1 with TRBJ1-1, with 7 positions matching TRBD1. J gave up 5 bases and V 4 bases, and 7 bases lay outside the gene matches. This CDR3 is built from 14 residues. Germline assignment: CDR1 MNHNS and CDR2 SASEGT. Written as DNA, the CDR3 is TGTGCCAGCAGTGCGACAGGACAGGTAACTGAAGCTTTCTTT. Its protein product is CASSATGQVTEAFF.

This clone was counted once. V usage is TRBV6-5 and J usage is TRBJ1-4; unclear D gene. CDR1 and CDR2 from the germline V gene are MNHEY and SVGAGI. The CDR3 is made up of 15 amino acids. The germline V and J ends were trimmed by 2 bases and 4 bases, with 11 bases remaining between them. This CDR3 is CASSYRTSHNEKLFF. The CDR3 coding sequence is TGTGCCAGCAGTTACCGAACCTCCCATAATGAAAAACTGTTTTTT.

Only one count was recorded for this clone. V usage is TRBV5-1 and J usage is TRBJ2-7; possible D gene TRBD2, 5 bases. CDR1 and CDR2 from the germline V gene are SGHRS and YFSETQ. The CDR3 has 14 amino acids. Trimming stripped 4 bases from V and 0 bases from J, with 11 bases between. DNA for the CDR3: TGCGCCAGCAGCGGCCGGGGATCCTCCTACGAGCAGTACTTC. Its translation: CASSGRGSSYEQYF. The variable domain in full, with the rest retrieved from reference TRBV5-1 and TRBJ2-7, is KAGVTQTPRYLIKTRGQQVTLSCSPISGHRSVSWYQQTPGQGLQFLFEYFSETQRNKGNFPGRFSGRQFSNSRSEMNVSTLELGDSALYLCASSGRGSSYEQYFGPGTRLTVT.

In DNA, the CDR3 is TGTGCCAGCAGCATTGCTGTTGCGGGGAAGGCCGGGGAGCTGTTTTTT. Translating gives CASSIAVAGKAGELFF. This chain links TRBV11-2 with TRBJ2-2; a possible D gene is TRBD2 (6 bases). Germline CDR1 and CDR2: SGHAT and FQNNGV. V lost 5 bases, J lost 6 bases, and 19 bases lay in between. This CDR3 has 16 amino acids.

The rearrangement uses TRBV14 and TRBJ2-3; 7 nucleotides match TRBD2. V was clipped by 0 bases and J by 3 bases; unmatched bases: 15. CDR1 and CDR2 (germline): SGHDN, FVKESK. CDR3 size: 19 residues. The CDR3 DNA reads TGTGCCAGCAGCCAAGACCAACGCTCTATCTGGCGGGGGACAGATACGCAGTATTTT. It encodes CASSQDQRSIWRGTDTQYF. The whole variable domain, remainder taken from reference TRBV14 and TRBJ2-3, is EAGVTQFPSHSVIEKGQTVTLRCDPISGHDNLYWYRRVMGKEIKFLLHFVKESKQDESGMPNNRFLAERTGGTYSTLKVQPAELEDSGVYFCASSQDQRSIWRGTDTQYFGPGTRLTVL.

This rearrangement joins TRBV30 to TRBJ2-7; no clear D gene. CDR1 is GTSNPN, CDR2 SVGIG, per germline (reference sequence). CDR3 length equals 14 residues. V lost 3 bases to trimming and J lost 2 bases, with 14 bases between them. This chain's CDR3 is CAWSGRKRPYEQYF. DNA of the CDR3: TGTGCCTGGAGCGGACGGAAAAGGCCCTACGAGCAGTACTTC.

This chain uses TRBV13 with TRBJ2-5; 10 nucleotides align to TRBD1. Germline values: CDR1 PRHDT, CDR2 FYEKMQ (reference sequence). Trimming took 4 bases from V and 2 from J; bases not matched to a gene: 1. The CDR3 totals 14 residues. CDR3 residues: CASSWGQGQETQYF. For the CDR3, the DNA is TGTGCCAGCAGCTGGGGACAGGGGCAAGAGACCCAGTACTTC.

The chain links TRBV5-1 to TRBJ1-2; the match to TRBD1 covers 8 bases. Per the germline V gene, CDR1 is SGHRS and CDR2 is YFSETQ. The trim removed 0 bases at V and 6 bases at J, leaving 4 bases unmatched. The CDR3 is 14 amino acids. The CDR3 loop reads CASSLGQGINGYTF. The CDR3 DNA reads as TGCGCCAGCAGCTTGGGACAGGGGATCAATGGCTACACCTTC.

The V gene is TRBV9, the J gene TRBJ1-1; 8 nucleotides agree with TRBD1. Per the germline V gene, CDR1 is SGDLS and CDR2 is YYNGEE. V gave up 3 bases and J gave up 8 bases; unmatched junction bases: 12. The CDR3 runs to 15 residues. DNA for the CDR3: TGTGCCAGCAGCGCCCTACAGGGGGTCGCCACGGAAGCTTTCTTT. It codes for CASSALQGVATEAFF.

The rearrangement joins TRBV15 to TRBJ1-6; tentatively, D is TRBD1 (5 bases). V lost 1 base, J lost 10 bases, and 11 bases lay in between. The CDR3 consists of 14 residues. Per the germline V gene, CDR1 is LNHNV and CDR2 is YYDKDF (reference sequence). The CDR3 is CATSRVQGVSPLHF. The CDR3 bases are TGTGCCACCAGCAGAGTGCAGGGAGTATCACCCCTCCACTTT.

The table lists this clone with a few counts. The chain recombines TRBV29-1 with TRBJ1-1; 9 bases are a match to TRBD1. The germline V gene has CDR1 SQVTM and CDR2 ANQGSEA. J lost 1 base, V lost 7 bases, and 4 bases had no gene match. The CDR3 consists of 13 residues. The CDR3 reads CSARTGANTEAFF. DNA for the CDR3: TGCAGCGCCCGGACAGGGGCGAACACTGAAGCTTTCTTT.